The clone carrying this T cell receptor beta chain showed up just once. V was pared by 1 base and J by 6 bases, with 2 bases of the junction left unmatched. The CDR3 covers 14 residues. Germline V gene lookup returns CDR1 SEHNR and CDR2 FQNEAQ (reference sequence). The entry originates in a study of T cell changes during pregnancy in multiple sclerosis. Sequenced by immunoSEQ multiplex PCR; TCRdb stores in-frame clones only, minus some. The data show 50,000 to 65,000 clones, about 89% seen once. This sequence originates from a female donor with multiple sclerosis, enrolled in a pregnancy study. This chain connects TRBV7-9 to TRBJ1-1, with 10 bases matching TRBD1. The sample was peripheral blood, taken after pregnancy. For the CDR3, the DNA is TGTGCCAGCAGCTTAGAGACAGGGGGCTCTGAAGCTTTCTTT. It codes for CASSLETGGSEAFF.